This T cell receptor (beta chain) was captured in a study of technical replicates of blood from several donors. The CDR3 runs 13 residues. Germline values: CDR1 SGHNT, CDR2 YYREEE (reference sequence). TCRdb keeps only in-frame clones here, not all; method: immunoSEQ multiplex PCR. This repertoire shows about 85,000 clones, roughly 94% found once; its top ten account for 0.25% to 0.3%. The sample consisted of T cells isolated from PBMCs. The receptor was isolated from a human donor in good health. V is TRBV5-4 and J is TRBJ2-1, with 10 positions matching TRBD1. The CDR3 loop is CATPGQGRNEQFF. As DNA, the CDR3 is TGTGCTACCCCGGGACAGGGGAGAAATGAGCAGTTCTTC.